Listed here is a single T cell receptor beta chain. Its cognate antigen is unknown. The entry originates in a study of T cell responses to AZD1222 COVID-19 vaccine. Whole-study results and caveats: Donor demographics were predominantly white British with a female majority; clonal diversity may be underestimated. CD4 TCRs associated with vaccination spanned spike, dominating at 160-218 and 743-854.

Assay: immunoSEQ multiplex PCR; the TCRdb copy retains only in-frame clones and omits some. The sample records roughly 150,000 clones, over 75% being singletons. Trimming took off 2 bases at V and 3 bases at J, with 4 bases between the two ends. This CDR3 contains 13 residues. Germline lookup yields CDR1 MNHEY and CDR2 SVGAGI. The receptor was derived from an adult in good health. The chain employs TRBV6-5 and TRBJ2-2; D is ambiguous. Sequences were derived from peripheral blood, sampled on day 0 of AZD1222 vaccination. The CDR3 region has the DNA TGTGCCAGCAGTTACGCTGACACCGGGGAGCTGTTTTTT. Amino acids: CASSYADTGELFF.